Sequencing of this T cell receptor beta chain was carried out in a study of response to subunit inactivated influenza vaccine. TCRdb passed the RT-PCR reads through MiXCR, listing each CDR3 protein once. The sample has about half a million distinct CDR3 sequences; around 25% are singletons. About this clonotype: Its cognate antigen is unknown.

CDR3 length: 15 residues. Trimming removed 6 bases from V and 3 bases from J; junction bases left unmatched: 11. Study conclusions and caveats: Every seasonal influenza vaccination brings in few new T cells, the authors suggested.

The rearrangement links TRBV12-3 or TRBV12-4 to TRBJ2-7, with 7 bases identical to TRBD2. The material was CD4+ T cells sorted from PBMCs, obtained more than 4 days after vaccination. This receptor was taken from a man aged 45-65 years who received an inactivated influenza vaccine. The CDR3 DNA sequence: TGTGCCAGCAGCTCGGGACTACCTGGAGGCTACGAGCAGTACTTC. This sequence encodes CASSSGLPGGYEQYF.